The clone carrying this TCR beta chain was seen more than once but under ten times. The data originate from a study of tumor-infiltrating lymphocytes in localized non-small cell lung cancer. Here immunoSEQ multiplex PCR was the method, and the copy in TCRdb shows in-frame clones only, minus some. This sample yields around 10,000 clones, of which 60% to 80% are seen a single time; approximately 14% belongs to the top ten. The CDR3 loop spans 15 amino acids. Germline-derived CDR1 and CDR2 are GTSNPN and SVGIG (reference sequence). The ends lost 0 bases at V and 5 bases at J; junction bases unmatched: 3.

V usage is TRBV30 and J usage is TRBJ1-6; 8 bases are shared with TRBD1. Sequenced sample: lung tumor tissue. The clonotype comes from a human donor with non-small cell lung cancer. This CDR3 reads CAWSVQDRDNSPLHF. The CDR3 DNA sequence: TGTGCCTGGAGTGTCCAGGACAGGGATAATTCACCCCTCCACTTT.